One sample yielded the 8 T cell receptor beta chains listed below, sequenced in a study of Graves' ophthalmopathy and Graves' hyperthyroidism. CDR3 regions of TCR beta were amplified from RNA transcripts. First-round RT-PCR with HTBI primers preceded a second-round multiplex PCR. TCRdb redid the calling of the multiplex PCR reads with MiXCR, one entry per CDR3 protein. The data contain 200,000 to 300,000 distinct CDR3 sequences, 45% of them singletons. The sequencing sample was made of peripheral blood. These receptors all stem from an adult man with Graves' ophthalmopathy.

The CDR3 DNA reads TGTGCCAGCAGTTACTCGCTACTAGCGGGATCTAGGGAGCAGTACTTC. As protein: CASSYSLLAGSREQYF. This chain joins TRBV6-5 and TRBJ2-7, with TRBD2 identical over 10 bases. With 0 bases clipped from V and 7 bases from J, the junction kept 9 bases outside the gene matches. The CDR3 has 16 residues. Germline V lookup: CDR1 MNHEY, CDR2 SVGAGI.

This clonotype was detected many times. The chain joins TRBV29-1 to TRBJ2-7; TRBD1 aligns across 7 bases. The germline V gene encodes CDR1 SQVTM and CDR2 ANQGSEA. The CDR3 has 11 amino acids. The V gene end was trimmed by 7 bases and the J gene end by 1 base; junction bases not matched to a gene: 1. The CDR3 protein is CSGGQSYEQYF. CDR3 DNA: TGCAGCGGGGGACAGTCCTACGAGCAGTACTTC.

The chain combines TRBV14 with TRBJ2-6, with TRBD2 matching 7 bases. Germline assignment: CDR1 SGHDN and CDR2 FVKESK. V lost 3 bases and J lost 4; bases outside the gene matches: 12. The CDR3 runs to 18 residues. CDR3 residues: CASSQPLGEGTGANVLTF. In DNA form, the CDR3 reads TGTGCCAGCAGCCAGCCCCTAGGGGAGGGTACGGGGGCCAACGTCCTGACTTTC.

V usage is TRBV11-1 and J usage is TRBJ2-7; TRBD1 matches at 11 bases. Germline V gives CDR1 SGHAT, CDR2 FQDESV (reference sequence). After removal of 3 bases from V and 5 bases from J, the junction contained 6 bases not matched to a gene. CDR3 length equals 15 residues. This chain's CDR3 is CASSLHRDRGNEQYF. CDR3 bases: TGTGCCAGCAGCTTGCACCGGGACAGGGGGAACGAGCAGTACTTC. Full variable domain (missing parts from reference TRBV11-1 and TRBJ2-7): EAEVAQSPRYKITEKSQAVAFWCDPISGHATLYWYRQILGQGPELLVQFQDESVVDDSQLPKDRFSAERLKGVDSTLKIQPAELGDSAMYLCASSLHRDRGNEQYFGPGTRLTVT.

The chain recombines TRBV15 with TRBJ1-1, with 8 nucleotides matching TRBD1. Germline loops: CDR1 LNHNV, CDR2 YYDKDF (reference sequence). With 1 base clipped from V and 11 bases from J, the junction kept 15 bases outside the gene matches. The CDR3 covers 16 residues. The CDR3 sequence is CATSRGGWAGGGRAFF. CDR3 DNA sequence: TGTGCCACCAGCAGAGGGGGTTGGGCAGGGGGCGGACGGGCTTTCTTT.

The rearrangement uses TRBV28 and TRBJ2-5; possibly TRBD1 or TRBD2 for D (5 bases each). V shed 11 bases and J shed 9 bases, with 13 bases lying between them. The CDR3 runs to 10 residues. The germline CDR1 and CDR2 sequences are MDHEN and SYDVKM. Here the CDR3 DNA reads TGTGCCTCAGGGATGGAGGCCCAGTACTTC. Translation: CASGMEAQYF.

The chain combines TRBV20-1 with TRBJ2-7; 10 nucleotides line up with TRBD1. V lost 0 bases, J lost 2 bases, and 4 bases stayed unmatched. The V gene's germline CDR1 is DFQATT and CDR2 SNEGSKA (reference sequence). This CDR3 is 15 amino acids long. Written as DNA, the CDR3 is TGCAGTGCTAGAGATAGGGACAGGGGTGCCTACGAGCAGTACTTC. Translating it yields CSARDRDRGAYEQYF.

The chain is built from TRBV10-3 and TRBJ1-6; a weak D match, TRBD1 (6 bases). Between the trimmed V and J ends, which lost 6 bases and 5 bases, there was a span of 17 bases. Germline CDR1 ENHRY, CDR2 SYGVKD. The CDR3 consists of 16 residues. Here the CDR3 DNA reads TGTGCCATCAGCCACAGGGTCCCATCCAATAATTCACCCCTCCACTTT. Protein: CAISHRVPSNNSPLHF.